These T cell receptor beta chains were read from a single sample in a study of cytomegalovirus exposure and HLA in healthy donors. Generated by immunoSEQ multiplex PCR, the TCRdb table keeps only in-frame clones and is missing some. The repertoire holds around 94,000 clones, with approximately 77% as singletons. Material for sequencing was PBMCs. The receptors were sampled from a woman between 40 and 55 years old in good health and CMV-seronegative. Both conserved end residues are part of each CDR3.

TRBJ2-5 TRBV28 CASSMGQRQYF
TRBJ2-3 TRBV7-6 CASSFSGGPTDTQYF
TRBJ2-1 TRBV2 CASSGRGGTYNEQFF
TRBJ1-1 TRBV19 CASSFTASRNTEAFF
TRBJ2-1 TRBV19 CASDLGQGYNEQFF
TRBJ1-1 TRBV18 CASSPSAAQLTEAFF
TRBJ1-1 TRBV4-1 CASKLEFNTEAFF
TRBJ1-2 TRBV5-1 CASSSTGVETYGYTF
TRBJ2-7 TRBV11-2 CASSPLLGRKYEQYF
TRBJ1-2 TRBV27 CASRGTSRSGGYTF
TRBJ2-5 TRBV6-6 CASSSGTGGKETQYF
TRBJ1-1 TRBV6-6 CASSSSGGGTEAFF
TRBJ1-1 TRBV7-9 CASSPWGRGNTEAFF
TRBJ1-4 TRBV6-6 CASSYSGQGYEKLFF
TRBJ1-1 TRBV11-2 CASSPLGDRGASTEAFF
TRBJ1-1 TRBV6-6 CASSYERNTEAFF
TRBJ1-1 TRBV10-3 CATSDRGNTEAFF
TRBJ1-4 TRBV5-1 CASSITGKANEKLFF
TRBJ2-4 TRBV5-6 CASRRSRLENIQYF
TRBJ1-2 TRBV2 CASTPMQGGNGSTF
TRBJ2-2 TRBV18 CASSPRQIPNTGELFF
TRBJ1-1 TRBV28 CAVTGAAGGTEAFF
TRBJ2-3 TRBV30 CAWGTSGNPDTQYF
TRBJ1-6 TRBV7-9 CASSWREGGSPLHF
TRBJ1-2 TRBV10-1 CASSVDRVKYGYTF
TRBJ1-1 TRBV7-2 CASSTRPREAEAFF
TRBJ1-1 TRBV7-8 CASSNQVEAFF
TRBJ2-7 TRBV2 CASSIEEFYEQYF
TRBJ1-3 TRBV7-2 CASSLGYQGAQPGNTIYF
TRBJ1-5 TRBV13 CASSLGQNQPQHF
TRBJ2-2 TRBV19 CASRTGAGELFF
TRBJ2-7 TRBV11-2 CASSLVHRAYEQYF
TRBJ2-5 TRBV2 CASSDGRGRPTPQYF
TRBJ1-1 TRBV7-9 CASSLESRGRGEAFF
TRBJ2-5 TRBV5-8 CASSLLVASGGGKETQYF
TRBJ2-1 TRBV30 CAWSLGLAGSDEQFF
TRBJ1-3 TRBV10-3 CAISETGRVEGNTIYF
TRBJ1-5 TRBV6-6 CASSYGDQPQHF
TRBJ1-4 TRBV18 CASSRGSGNEKLFF
TRBJ1-5 TRBV6-4 CASSSTANQPQHF
TRBJ2-3 TRBV14 CASSWVWWAPTDTQYF
TRBJ2-7 TRBV4-3 CASSRGQGYEQYF
TRBJ2-5 TRBV5-6 CASSLQRQGKETQYF
TRBJ2-3 TRBV9 CASSAYTDTQYF
TRBJ2-7 TRBV7-2 CASSLEGSGRGSRSYEQYF
TRBJ2-7 TRBV11-2 CASSSLAGASYEQYF
TRBJ1-1 TRBV10-2 CASSEKQGEAFF
TRBJ1-1 TRBV2 CASSEVRVMNTEAFF
TRBJ2-2 TRBV5-5 CASSQRSSGGSGTGELFF
TRBJ1-2 TRBV9 CASSADRGRGNVGYGYTF
TRBJ2-1 TRBV6-1 CARKVLAGGQDEQFF
TRBJ2-2 TRBV19 CATHPLAGTGELFF
TRBJ1-4 TRBV5-1 CASSFSRGLEEKLFF
TRBJ1-2 TRBV6-5 CASSYPGTETNYGYTF
TRBJ1-1 TRBV7-9 CASTPGVTEAFF
TRBJ1-2 TRBV7-3 CASSLTGGSNYGYTF